These 8 T cell receptor beta chains were sequenced from one sample in a study of CD8 T cells in ankylosing spondylitis. TCRdb reprocessed the 5' RACE reads via MiXCR and lists one record per CDR3 protein. This sample has around 340,000 distinct CDR3 sequences, with roughly 14% found just once. The specimen was blood, either unsorted or a sorted T cell fraction (not recorded which). Receptor source: a male donor with ankylosing spondylitis or in good health (not recorded which).

This clonotype has more than one count but fewer than ten. The CDR3 reads CASSQAGVLSEKLFF. CDR3 DNA: TGCGCCAGCAGCCAGGCGGGGGTCCTGTCTGAAAAACTGTTTTTT. The chain uses TRBV4-1 and TRBJ1-4, with D possibly being TRBD1 (5 bases). V was shortened by 3 bases and J by 7 bases, with 15 bases between the two germline ends. This CDR3 is built from 15 residues. Germline V CDR1 and CDR2: MGHRA, YSYEKL.

This clonotype was recorded a few times. The chain joins TRBV4-1 to TRBJ2-5; unclear D gene. The germline V and J ends were trimmed by 0 bases and 7 bases, with 18 bases remaining between them. The CDR3 is 16 residues long. The germline gives CDR1 MGHRA, CDR2 YSYEKL. CDR3 nucleotides: TGCGCCAGCAGCCAAGATTTGCAGGATCGTCGGAGGACCCAGTACTTC. This sequence encodes CASSQDLQDRRRTQYF.

The chain joins TRBV6-5 to TRBJ1-2, with a weak D call TRBD1 (5 bases). Trimming took off 2 bases at V and 4 bases at J, with 14 bases between the two ends. The CDR3 loop spans 15 amino acids. Germline loops: CDR1 MNHEY, CDR2 SVGAGI. The CDR3 protein is CASSYDGGPGYGYTF. The DNA for the CDR3 is TGTGCCAGCAGTTACGACGGGGGACCGGGCTATGGCTACACCTTC.

This chain links TRBV4-2 with TRBJ2-2; 7 nucleotides align to TRBD2. Germline trimming cut 5 bases from V and 6 bases from J; bases unmatched to any gene: 9. From germline, CDR1 is LGHNA and CDR2 YNFKEQ. CDR3 size: 15 residues. The DNA of the CDR3 is TGTGCCAGCAGCTGGTCGGGAGGCGCCTCCGGGGAGCTGTTTTTT. Its translation: CASSWSGGASGELFF.

This clonotype has a handful of counts. The chain combines TRBV5-1 with TRBJ2-7; TRBD1 might be the D (6 bases). V was trimmed by 3 bases and J by 6 bases, leaving 16 bases between them. Germline-derived CDR1 and CDR2 are SGHRS and YFSETQ. This CDR3 comprises 14 residues. The CDR3 DNA follows: TGCGCCAGCAGCTCTTCAGGGGATAATGGCGAGCAGTACTTC. Translation gives CASSSSGDNGEQYF.

The chain carries TRBV18 and TRBJ2-3; tentatively, D is TRBD1 (5 bases). The germline V gene has CDR1 KGHSH and CDR2 LQKENI. V was pared by 2 bases and J by 3 bases, with 12 bases between. There are 15 residues in the CDR3. Written as DNA, the CDR3 is TGTGCCAGCTCACCAGCGACAGCAAAAACAGATACGCAGTATTTT. Translation gives CASSPATAKTDTQYF.

This clonotype was seen a handful of times. V gene TRBV3-1 combines with J gene TRBJ1-1, with D perhaps TRBD1 (5 bases). The CDR3 has 13 amino acids. Germline CDR1 LGHDT, CDR2 YNNKEL (reference sequence). Trimming shortened V by 4 bases and J by 4 bases, and 10 bases separated the two germline ends. CDR3 protein: CASSLMGGTEAFF. The CDR3 DNA sequence: TGTGCCAGCAGCCTCATGGGGGGCACTGAAGCTTTCTTT.

This clonotype was counted only a few times. In DNA form, the CDR3 reads TGCGCCAGCAGCTTGCTAGGTCTGTCTCCTAACGAGCAGTACTTC. It is translated as CASSLLGLSPNEQYF. The genes are TRBV5-1 and TRBJ2-7, with D uncertain. The CDR3 has 15 amino acids. The germline CDR1 and CDR2 sequences are SGHRS and YFSETQ. Trimming took 1 base from V and 5 from J, leaving 16 bases between them.